At least ten counts were recorded for the clone carrying this T cell receptor beta chain. These data originate in a study of T cells in Graves' hyperthyroidism and ophthalmopathy. Trimming pared 0 bases from V and 3 bases from J, leaving 11 bases between. This CDR3 contains 14 residues. Germline V gene data show CDR1 as GTSNPN and CDR2 as SVGIG (reference sequence). Amplified TCR beta CDR3 regions came from RNA transcripts. RT-PCR in the first round (using the HTBI primer set) targeted the TCR CDR3. TCRdb itself ran the multiplex PCR reads through MiXCR, one entry per CDR3 protein. The sample contains some 770,000 distinct CDR3 sequences, roughly 17% of which appear only once.

Material: blood. V usage is TRBV30 and J usage is TRBJ1-1; perhaps TRBD1 as D (6 bases). The TCR was taken from a man younger than 35 with Graves' hyperthyroidism. The CDR3: CAWSVMAGDTEAFF. The CDR3 region has the DNA TGTGCCTGGAGTGTAATGGCAGGGGACACTGAAGCTTTCTTT.